The 7 T cell receptor beta chains given below trace back to one sample, sequenced in a study of blood T cells in healthy people across ages. Using a J-beta primer mix together with a sample-barcoded 5' primer, a second PCR was run for roughly 6 to 11 cycles. TCRdb processed the 5' RACE reads anew with MiXCR; each CDR3 protein has one entry. This sample has about 1.1 million distinct CDR3 sequences; 35% to 40% occur once, and the top ten carry roughly 13%. The sequencing sample was made of blood. Receptors were obtained from a man between 18 and 35 years old in good health.

This clonotype was recorded many times. This sequence joins TRBV20-1 and TRBJ1-5; D is perhaps TRBD1 (6 bases). This CDR3 is built from 14 residues. CDR1 is DFQATT and CDR2 is SNEGSKA in the germline V gene (reference sequence). V shed 5 bases and J shed 4 bases, with 15 bases lying between them. The CDR3 DNA follows: TGCAGTGCTGAAAGGGGGGGAGAGAATCAGCCCCAGCATTTT. It codes for CSAERGGENQPQHF.

This clonotype was observed a few times. The chain links TRBV6-2 or TRBV6-3 to TRBJ1-5; 7 positions match TRBD1. The V gene's germline CDR1 is MNHEY and CDR2 SVGEGT. Germline trimming cut 5 bases from V and 11 bases from J; bases unmatched to any gene: 12. The CDR3 contains 14 residues. The CDR3 here is CASSPRDSPRAQHF. In DNA form, the CDR3 reads TGTGCCAGCAGTCCGAGGGACAGTCCAAGGGCCCAGCATTTT.

In regard to this clonotype: The germline gene is not matched at one end of the junction; a read error may be the cause. The gene calls are TRBV5-1 and TRBJ1-4, with no clear D. Germline values: CDR1 SGHRS, CDR2 YFSETQ. This CDR3 is 14 amino acids long. CDR3 DNA: TGCGCCAGCAGCGTAAGGCCAACTAAGGAAAAACTGTTTTTT. As protein: CASSVRPTKEKLFF.

This rearrangement joins TRBV12-5 to TRBJ1-4, with TRBD1 identical over 7 bases. The germline gives CDR1 LGHNT, CDR2 FRNRAP. The CDR3 extends over 16 amino acids. The V segment lost 4 bases and the J segment 0 bases; nucleotides outside the gene matches: 5. The DNA of the CDR3 is TGTGCTAGTGGTTCCTCTCAGGGGGCAACTAATGAAAAACTGTTTTTT. Residues: CASGSSQGATNEKLFF.

V gene TRBV15 combines with J gene TRBJ1-4; D may be TRBD1 (6 bases). The ends were cut back, 6 bases at V and 1 base at J, with 12 bases in the middle. CDR3 length: 15 residues. Germline CDR1 and CDR2: LNHNV and YYDKDF (reference sequence). The DNA of the CDR3 is TGTGCCACCAGACGAACAGGGCTAACTAATGAAAAACTGTTTTTT. Its protein product is CATRRTGLTNEKLFF.

On this clonotype: Being one base from a much bigger clone, this may be a read error. The gene calls are TRBV7-8 and TRBJ2-1; D is perhaps TRBD2 (6 bases). Trimming shortened V by 5 bases and J by 6 bases, and 14 bases separated the two germline ends. Germline CDR1 SGHVS, CDR2 FQNEAQ. This CDR3 region has 14 residues. The DNA for the CDR3 is TGTGCCAGCAGCCCACTGACTAGTGGCAATGAGCAGTTCTTC. Translated, it gives CASSPLTSGNEQFF.

This clonotype appeared many times. The chain has TRBV12-3 or TRBV12-4 and TRBJ2-1, with D perhaps being TRBD1 or TRBD2 (6 bases each). V lost 7 bases and J lost 0, with 28 bases in between. The CDR3 is 20 residues long. CDR3 amino acids: CASTYRVGGSSISSYNEQFF. CDR3 DNA: TGTGCCAGCACATATCGTGTGGGGGGCTCATCTATTAGCTCCTACAATGAGCAGTTCTTC.